Listed below are T cell receptor beta chains from one sample, sequenced in a study of blood T cell repertoires in COVID-19. Sequencing used immunoSEQ multiplex PCR; TCRdb keeps in-frame clones, though not all of them. The sample lists some 300,000 clones, around 92% occurring once. The specimen was PBMCs or T cells enriched from blood (not recorded which). These TCRs come from a woman between 45 and 65 years old who had been exposed to COVID-19. Each CDR3 is given with its conserved first and last residue. The D gene is left open where the match is weak. Not all rows give a size; the values are once, few, many and, for expanded clones, a class.

V gene	J gene	clone size	D gene	CDR3 DNA	CDR3 protein
TRBV7-2	TRBJ2-3	NA	TRBD2	TGTGCCAGCAGCTTGGAGACTAGCGGGGGCCGAGATACGCAGTATTTT	CASSLETSGGRDTQYF
TRBV15	TRBJ1-3	once	NA	TGTGCCACCAGCAGAGATCCGCAGTACGGAAACACCATATATTTT	CATSRDPQYGNTIYF
TRBV12-3/TRBV12-4	TRBJ1-6	few	NA	TGTGCCAGCAGTTCAGGGGTATCACCCCTCCACTTT	CASSSGVSPLHF
TRBV7-9	TRBJ2-1	NA	TRBD1	TGTGCCAGCAGCTTAGCCCCTCAGGGGGCGATTGAGCAGTTCTTC	CASSLAPQGAIEQFF
TRBV25-1	TRBJ2-5	NA	TRBD2	TGTGCCAGCAGTGAATCAGGGAGGGGCGCCCAAGAGACCCAGTACTTC	CASSESGRGAQETQYF
TRBV4-1	TRBJ1-5	few	NA	TGCGCCAGCAGCCAAGATCGAGGGTTCGGCCAGCCCCAGCATTTT	CASSQDRGFGQPQHF
TRBV19	TRBJ2-3	NA	TRBD2	TGTGCCAGTAGTATCCTCCGGGGACTAGCGGACACAGATACGCAGTATTTT	CASSILRGLADTDTQYF
TRBV28	TRBJ2-7	NA	NA	TGTGCCAGCAGCTTCGAGGGGGGGATCTACGAGCAGTACTTC	CASSFEGGIYEQYF
TRBV28	TRBJ1-2	NA	NA	TGTGCCAGCAGTACGCTCGGACAGCTAGGTGGCTACACCTTC	CASSTLGQLGGYTF
TRBV7-2	TRBJ2-1	NA	NA	TGTGCCAGCAGCCCCGCGGACTGGAACAATGAGCAGTTCTTC	CASSPADWNNEQFF
TRBV28	TRBJ2-3	NA	NA	TGTGCCAGCAGTTTAACCAACAGGGTCGGCACAGATACGCAGTATTTT	CASSLTNRVGTDTQYF